This T cell receptor beta chain appears in the sequencing data of a study of OX40 agonist ivuxolimab in advanced cancers. Deletions cut 0 bases from V and 1 base from J, with 15 bases between. Germline assignment: CDR1 ENHRY and CDR2 SYGVKD. This CDR3 has 17 residues. Measured with immunoSEQ multiplex PCR; TCRdb has only the in-frame clones, and not every one. The data contain about 100,000 clones, 84% of them singletons. Overall study results and limits: At 0.1-3.0 mg/kg, partial responders had clonal expansion among the lowest observed. Blood T cells, both CD4+ and CD8+, expanded clonally by week 6 at 0.1 to 3.0 mg/kg.

Any history of autoimmune disease or systemic immunosuppression disqualified patients. Concerning this clone: As yet, its antigen is unknown.

This specimen was CD4+ or CD8+ T cells sorted from blood, taken in a trial of the OX40 agonist ivuxolimab. The chain is built from TRBV10-3 and TRBJ1-1; D uncertain. This sequence originates from an adult with an advanced solid tumor such as melanoma, head and neck, liver or kidney cancer. CDR3 loop: CAISESGPRRGNTEAFF. As DNA, the CDR3 is TGTGCCATCAGTGAGTCGGGCCCCAGACGAGGGAACACTGAAGCTTTCTTT.